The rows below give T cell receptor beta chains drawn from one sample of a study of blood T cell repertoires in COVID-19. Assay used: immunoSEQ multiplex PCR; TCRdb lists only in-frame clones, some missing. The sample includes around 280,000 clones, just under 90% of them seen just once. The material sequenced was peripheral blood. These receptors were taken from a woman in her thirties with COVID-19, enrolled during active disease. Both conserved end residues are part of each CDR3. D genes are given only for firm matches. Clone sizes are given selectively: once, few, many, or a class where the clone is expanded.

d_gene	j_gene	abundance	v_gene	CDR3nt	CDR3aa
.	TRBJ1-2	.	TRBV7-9	TGTGCCAGCAGTTCTAGCGCCCATACGAGGGGCTACACCTTC	CASSSSAHTRGYTF
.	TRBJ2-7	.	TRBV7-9	TGTGCCAGCAGCCCCGAGGCAGTCTCCTACGAGCAGTACTTC	CASSPEAVSYEQYF
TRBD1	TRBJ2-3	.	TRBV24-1	TGTGCCACCAGTGCCCTCGGGACAGTAGACACAGATACGCAGTATTTT	CATSALGTVDTDTQYF
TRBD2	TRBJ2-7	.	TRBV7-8	TGTGCCAGCAGCTCGGCGAGACTAGCGGGGGGCTACGAGCAGTACTTC	CASSSARLAGGYEQYF
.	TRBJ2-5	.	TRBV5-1	TGCGCCAGCAGCTTGCGACTAGTCCAAGAGACCCAGTACTTC	CASSLRLVQETQYF
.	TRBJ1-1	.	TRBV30	TGTGCCTGGAGTGCGCTCGCCCGGGCGGGGAACACTGAAGCTTTCTTT	CAWSALARAGNTEAFF
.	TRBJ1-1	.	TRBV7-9	TGTGCCAGCAGCGACAGTAACACTGAAGCTTTCTTT	CASSDSNTEAFF
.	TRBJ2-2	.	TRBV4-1	TGCGCCAGCAGCCAACCCTGGCGGGGACGTCTCAACACCGGGGAGCTGTTTTTT	CASSQPWRGRLNTGELFF
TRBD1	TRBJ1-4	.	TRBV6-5	TGTGCCAGCAGTTACTCGTGGACAGGGGCTGAAAAACTGTTTTTT	CASSYSWTGAEKLFF
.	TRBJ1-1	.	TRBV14	TGTGCCAGCAGCCAAGATCTGGGGCAGCTGAACACTGAAGCTTTCTTT	CASSQDLGQLNTEAFF
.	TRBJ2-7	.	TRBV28	TGTGCCAGCAGTCTCCCGGGGTCCTACGAGCAGTACTTC	CASSLPGSYEQYF
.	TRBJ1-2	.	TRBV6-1	TGTGCCGGTTCTGGTGGCCGCTATGGCTACACCTTC	CAGSGGRYGYTF
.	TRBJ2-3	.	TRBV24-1	TGTGCCACCTCAGGGGACTACCGACAGAAGTACGATACGCAGTATTTT	CATSGDYRQKYDTQYF
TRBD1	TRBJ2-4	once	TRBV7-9	TGTGCCAGCAGCTTAGGAGGGACAGGGAAAAACATTCAGTACTTC	CASSLGGTGKNIQYF
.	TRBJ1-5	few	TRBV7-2	TGTGCCAGCAGACCCCCCGGAGTCAATCAGCCCCAGCATTTT	CASRPPGVNQPQHF
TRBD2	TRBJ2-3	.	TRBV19	TGTGCCAGTAGTACGGGACTAGCGACCACAGATACGCAGTATTTT	CASSTGLATTDTQYF
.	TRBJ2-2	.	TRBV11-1	TGTGCCAGCAGCTTAGGCTGGTCCCGCAGGACCGGGGAGCTGTTTTTT	CASSLGWSRRTGELFF
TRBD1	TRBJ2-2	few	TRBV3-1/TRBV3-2	TGTGCCAGCAGCCAAGGGGACAGGGAGGCCGGGGAGCTGTTTTTT	CASSQGDREAGELFF
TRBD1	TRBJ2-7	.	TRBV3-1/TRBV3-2	TGTGCCAGCAGCCAACTCGGGACAGGGGCCTACGAGCAGTACTTC	CASSQLGTGAYEQYF
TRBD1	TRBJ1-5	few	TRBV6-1	TGTGCCAGCAGTGAACCGGGACAGGGTTTAAATCAGCCCCAGCATTTT	CASSEPGQGLNQPQHF
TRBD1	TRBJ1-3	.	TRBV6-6	TGTGCCAGCAGGACAGGGGTCCTAACTGGAAACACCATATATTTT	CASRTGVLTGNTIYF
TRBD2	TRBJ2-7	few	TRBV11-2	TGTGCCAGCAGCTTAGCGGGGGGGCCCTACGAGCAGTACTTC	CASSLAGGPYEQYF
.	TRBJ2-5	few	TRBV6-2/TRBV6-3	TGTGCCAGCAGTTACCCTGAGACCCAGTACTTC	CASSYPETQYF
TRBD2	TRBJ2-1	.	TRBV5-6	TGTGCCAGCAGCCCGTGGACTAGCGGGGGTCATATACAATTCAATGAGCAGTTCTTC	CASSPWTSGGHIQFNEQFF
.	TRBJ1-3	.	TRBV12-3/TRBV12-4	TGTGCCAGCAGTTTAGTAGGAAACACCATATATTTT	CASSLVGNTIYF
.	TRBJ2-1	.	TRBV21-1	TGCCCCCTGCTGGCAGGGAGGATTACGGATGAGCAGTTCTTC	CPLLAGRITDEQFF
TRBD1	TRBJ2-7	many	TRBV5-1	TGCGCCAGCAGCTCCTGGACAGGTGTCGGCTACGAGCAGTACTTC	CASSSWTGVGYEQYF
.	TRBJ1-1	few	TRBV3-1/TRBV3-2	TGTGCCAGCAGCCAAGAAGGGAGAGGGGGGAACACTGAAGCTTTCTTT	CASSQEGRGGNTEAFF
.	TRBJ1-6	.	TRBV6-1	TGTGCCAGCAGTGAATGGCAGGGGAGCTCCTATAATTCACCCCTCCACTTT	CASSEWQGSSYNSPLHF
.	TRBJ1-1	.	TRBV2	TGTGCCAGCAGTGAATTGGGGGCGGCTAACACTGAAGCTTTCTTT	CASSELGAANTEAFF
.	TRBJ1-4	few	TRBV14	TGTGCCAGCAGCCAATTCGGGGCAGGGGAAAGCGAAAAACTGTTTTTT	CASSQFGAGESEKLFF
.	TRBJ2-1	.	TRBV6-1	TGTGCCAGCAGTGAAGCCCCCGCCCCAGGGAATGAGCAGTTCTTC	CASSEAPAPGNEQFF
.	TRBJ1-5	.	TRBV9	TGTGCCAGCAGCGTAGTTTTAAATAGCAATCAGCCCCAGCATTTT	CASSVVLNSNQPQHF
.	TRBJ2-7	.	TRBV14	TGTGCCAGCAGCCTGGACAGAACCTACGAGCAGTACTTC	CASSLDRTYEQYF
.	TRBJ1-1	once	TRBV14	TGTGCCAGCAGCCAAGGGACAGCGCCCTGGGTTGAAGCTTTCTTT	CASSQGTAPWVEAFF
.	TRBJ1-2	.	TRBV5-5	TGTGCCAGCAGCTCGGACAGAATTAACTATGGCTACACCTTC	CASSSDRINYGYTF
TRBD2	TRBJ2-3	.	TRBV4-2	TGTGCCAGCAGCCCAGCTCTAGCGGGGGGGCGAGATACGCAGTATTTT	CASSPALAGGRDTQYF
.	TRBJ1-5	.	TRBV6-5	TGTGCCAGCAGTTACTCGAGGTCGGGACTGCAGCCCCAGCATTTT	CASSYSRSGLQPQHF
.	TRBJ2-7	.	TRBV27	TGTGCCAGCAGTAACAGACAGGCCCCCTACGAGCAGTACTTC	CASSNRQAPYEQYF
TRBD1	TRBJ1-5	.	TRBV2	TGTGCCAGCGGTGACAGGGGGAGCAATCAGCCCCAGCATTTT	CASGDRGSNQPQHF
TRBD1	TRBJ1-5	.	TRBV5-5	TGTGCCAGCAGCAATTTACCGGGACAGGGGGATCAGCCCCAGCATTTT	CASSNLPGQGDQPQHF
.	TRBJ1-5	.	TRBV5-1	TGCGCCAGCAGCCCGCCCGTCCGGGACTCCGATAGCAATCAGCCCCAGCATTTT	CASSPPVRDSDSNQPQHF
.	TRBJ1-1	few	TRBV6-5	TGTGCCAGCAGTAAGCAGGCTTGGGACACTGAAGCTTTCTTT	CASSKQAWDTEAFF
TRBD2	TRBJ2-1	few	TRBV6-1	TGTGCCAGCAGTGAAACCGAGGCGGGGGGTCTAATGGATGAGCAGTTCTTC	CASSETEAGGLMDEQFF
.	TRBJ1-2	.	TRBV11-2	TGTGCCAGTCTGAAATCAGCTAACTATGGCTACACCTTC	CASLKSANYGYTF
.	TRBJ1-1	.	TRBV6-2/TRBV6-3	TGTGCCAGCAGTAGGGGGACGAACACTGAAGCTTTCTTT	CASSRGTNTEAFF
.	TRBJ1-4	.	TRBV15	TGTGCCACCAGCAGATCAGGCTTACTCGAAAAACTGTTTTTT	CATSRSGLLEKLFF
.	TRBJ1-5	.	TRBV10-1	TGCGCCAGCGAGATGGGGGGTTTCGGCAATCAGCCCCAGCATTTT	CASEMGGFGNQPQHF
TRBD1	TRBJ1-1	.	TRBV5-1	TGCGCCAGCAGCTTGGGGAGGGGGCAGAACACTGAAGCTTTCTTT	CASSLGRGQNTEAFF
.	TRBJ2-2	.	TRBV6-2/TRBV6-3	TGTGCCAGCAGTCTCGAACTGAGGCGGGGAAGGGAGCTGTTTTTT	CASSLELRRGRELFF
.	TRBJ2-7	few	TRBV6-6	TGTGCCAGCAGTTACGCCGACAGAGCCTACGAGCAGTACTTC	CASSYADRAYEQYF
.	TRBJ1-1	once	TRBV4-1	TGCGCCAGCAGCCATGGAGGGAACACTGAAGCTTTCTTT	CASSHGGNTEAFF
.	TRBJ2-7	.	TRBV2	TGTGCCAGCAAGGTAACTGAGGAATCCTACGAGCAGTACTTC	CASKVTEESYEQYF
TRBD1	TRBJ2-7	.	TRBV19	TGTGCCAGTAGTAGCCAGGGGGCCTACGAGCAGTACTTC	CASSSQGAYEQYF